The 12 T cell receptor beta chains given below trace back to one sample, sequenced in a study of T-cell memory formation after mild COVID-19 listed by TCRdb under 2021. Library creation used 5' RACE. TCRdb lists the instrument as Illumina NovaSeq 6000. TCRdb reprocessing: public reads trimmed at Q25 with fastp, clones called with MiXCR, in-frame beta chains kept. Every CDR3 protein is listed once, alongside the most common genes and DNA of its rows. This sample lists 470,000 or so distinct CDR3 sequences; 20% were detected once. Clones ranked in the top ten supply roughly 8.4% of the sample. Material for sequencing was PBMCs or a T cell subset sorted from them (not recorded which). The receptors shown here come from an adult woman who had mild COVID-19 (a few samples of this study predate the infection). The sample titles of this study are shuffled in the database, so cell type and time point are left out; the donor was told from shared clones.

This clonotype was seen a handful of times. The rearrangement joins TRBV15 to TRBJ2-7; D is undetermined. The V gene's germline CDR1 is LNHNV and CDR2 YYDKDF (reference sequence). The CDR3 consists of 15 residues. V was clipped by 0 bases and J by 2 bases, with 11 bases between them. CDR3 sequence: CATSRDRAEPYEQYF. The CDR3 nucleotides read TGTGCCACCAGCAGAGATCGGGCAGAACCCTACGAGCAGTACTTC.

This clonotype came up many times. The chain couples TRBV2 to TRBJ2-7, with D perhaps given as TRBD1 or TRBD2 (7 bases each). Germline CDR1 SNHLY, CDR2 FYNNEI. Deletions cut 5 bases from V and 4 bases from J, with 12 bases between. This CDR3 comprises 13 residues. The CDR3 region has the DNA TGTGCCAGCAGTCCAGGGGGGGTTTACGAGCAGTACTTC. The encoded protein is CASSPGGVYEQYF.

This clonotype was seen more than once but under ten times. The V call is TRBV7-2, the J call TRBJ2-5, with 11 bases that match TRBD2. CDR3 length equals 16 residues. Germline V CDR1 and CDR2: SGHTA, FQGNSA. V lost 4 bases and J lost 5; bases outside the gene matches: 9. Here the CDR3 DNA reads TGTGCCAGCAGCTCAAGACTAGCGGGACCCAGGGAGACCCAGTACTTC. This translates into CASSSRLAGPRETQYF. Based on the CDR3 plus reference TRBV7-2 and TRBJ2-5, the full variable domain is GAGVSQSPSNKVTEKGKDVELRCDPISGHTALYWYRQSLGQGLEFLIYFQGNSAPDKSGLPSDRFSAERTGGSVSTLTIQRTQQEDSAVYLCASSSRLAGPRETQYFGPGTRLLVL.

Ten or more counts support this clonotype. This CDR3 is CASSTQLAESQYF. As DNA, the CDR3 is TGCGCCAGCAGCACCCAATTGGCAGAGTCGCAGTACTTC. The J gene is TRBJ2-7, the V gene TRBV5-1; D call uncertain. This CDR3 is 13 amino acids long. V was shortened by 4 bases and J by 9 bases, with 17 bases between the two germline ends. Germline CDR1 SGHRS, CDR2 YFSETQ.

The table lists this clonotype with many counts. The chain links TRBV14 to TRBJ1-1, with 8 nucleotides matching TRBD1. Trimming cost V 2 bases and J 2 bases; bases outside gene matches: 7. The CDR3 length is 16 residues. In germline, CDR1 is SGHDN, CDR2 FVKESK. The CDR3 region is CASSQSRGLGNTEAFF. CDR3 DNA: TGTGCCAGCAGCCAATCCAGGGGGCTAGGTAACACTGAAGCTTTCTTT.

The gene calls are TRBV9 and TRBJ2-2; 10 positions agree with TRBD2. This CDR3 is 17 amino acids long. CDR1 is SGDLS, CDR2 YYNGEE, per germline. The ends lost 1 base at V and 0 bases at J; junction bases unmatched: 3. CDR3 residues: CASSVPAGGTNTGELFF. DNA for the CDR3: TGTGCCAGCAGCGTACCAGCGGGGGGGACGAACACCGGGGAGCTGTTTTTT.

The chain carries TRBV7-3 and TRBJ2-1; 8 bases map to TRBD2. Losses at the gene ends were 5 bases for V and 2 bases for J; bases not matched to a gene: 14. This CDR3 spans 18 amino acids. In germline, CDR1 is SGHTA, CDR2 FQGTGA. The CDR3 sequence is CASSPGTRTSGTYNEQFF. The CDR3 DNA sequence: TGTGCCAGCAGCCCCGGGACCCGAACTAGCGGTACCTACAATGAGCAGTTCTTC.

This clonotype turned up a few times. This sequence joins TRBV18 and TRBJ2-7; TRBD1 agrees at 10 bases. The CDR3 totals 18 residues. V gave up 4 bases and J gave up 4 bases; unmatched junction bases: 16. Germline CDR1 is KGHSH and CDR2 is LQKENI. CDR3 sequence reads: CASSRRTGGAGVGYEQYF. For the CDR3, the DNA is TGTGCCAGCTCACGTCGGACAGGGGGAGCGGGAGTGGGATACGAGCAGTACTTC.

V usage is TRBV6-6 and J usage is TRBJ1-5; D gene unclear. The ends were cut back, 2 bases at V and 3 bases at J, with 14 bases in the middle. CDR3 size: 16 residues. Germline V gives CDR1 MNHNY, CDR2 SVGAGI (reference sequence). The CDR3 DNA is TGTGCCAGCAGTTACCCGTGGACGGAAAACAATCAGCCCCAGCATTTT. Its protein product is CASSYPWTENNQPQHF.

This clonotype was seen only a few times. Here the CDR3 DNA reads TGCAGTGCTATACCGGGACTAGCGGGAAGCTACGAGCAGTACTTC. Amino acid sequence: CSAIPGLAGSYEQYF. The chain carries TRBV20-1 and TRBJ2-7, with 13 bases identical to TRBD2. The CDR3 extends over 15 amino acids. Trimming removed 4 bases from V and 3 bases from J; junction bases left unmatched: 6. Germline V gives CDR1 DFQATT, CDR2 SNEGSKA (reference sequence).

The chain carries TRBV11-2 and TRBJ2-6; TRBD1 matches 9 bases. V gave up 5 bases and J gave up 0 bases; unmatched junction bases: 8. The CDR3 length is 18 residues. Germline V gene lookup returns CDR1 SGHAT and CDR2 FQNNGV. The CDR3 sequence is CASSPGQGWVSGANVLTF. CDR3 DNA sequence: TGTGCCAGCAGCCCTGGACAGGGGTGGGTCTCTGGGGCCAACGTCCTGACTTTC.

This clonotype was seen a few times. The V and J genes are TRBV12-3 or TRBV12-4 and TRBJ2-1; either TRBD1 or TRBD2 may fit D (5 bases each). V lost 8 bases, J lost 4 bases, and 18 bases lay in between. This CDR3 is built from 15 residues. The CDR3 here is CASGRIGTAYNEQFF. CDR3 DNA sequence: TGTGCCAGCGGCCGAATTGGGACCGCTTACAATGAGCAGTTCTTC.